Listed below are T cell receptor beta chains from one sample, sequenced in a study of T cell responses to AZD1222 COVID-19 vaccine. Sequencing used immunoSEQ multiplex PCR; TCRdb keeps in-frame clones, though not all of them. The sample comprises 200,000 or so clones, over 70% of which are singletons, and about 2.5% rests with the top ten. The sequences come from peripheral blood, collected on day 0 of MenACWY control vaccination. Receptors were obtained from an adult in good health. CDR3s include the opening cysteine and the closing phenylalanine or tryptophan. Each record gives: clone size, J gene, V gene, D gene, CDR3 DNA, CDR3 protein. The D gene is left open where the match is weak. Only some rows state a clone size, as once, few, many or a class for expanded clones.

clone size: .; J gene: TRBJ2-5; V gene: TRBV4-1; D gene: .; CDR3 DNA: TGCGCCAGCAGCCAAGGGGGTCCTCAAGAGACCCAGTACTTC; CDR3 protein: CASSQGGPQETQYF
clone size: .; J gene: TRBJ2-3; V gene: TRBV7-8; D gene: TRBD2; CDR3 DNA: TGTGCCAGCAGCTCAAAGACTAGCGGGAGGGTGGCAGCGCAGTATTTT; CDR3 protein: CASSSKTSGRVAAQYF
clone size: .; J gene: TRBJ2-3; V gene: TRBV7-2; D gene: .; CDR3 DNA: TGTGCCAGCAGCCGTAATGTGGGGGGCCGCACAGATACGCAGTATTTT; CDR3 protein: CASSRNVGGRTDTQYF
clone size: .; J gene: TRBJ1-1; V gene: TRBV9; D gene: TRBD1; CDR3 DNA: TGTGCCAGCAGCGACGGACAGGAGCAAATGAACACTGAAGCTTTCTTT; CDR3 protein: CASSDGQEQMNTEAFF
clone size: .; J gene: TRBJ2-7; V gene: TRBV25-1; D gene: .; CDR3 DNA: TGTGCCACGGGTAGGGGGGGATACTACGAGCAGTACTTC; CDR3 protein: CATGRGGYYEQYF
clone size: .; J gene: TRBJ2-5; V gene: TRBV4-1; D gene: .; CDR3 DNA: TGCGCCAGCAGCCTCCCGGGGCAGGGCGGAGAGACCCAGTACTTC; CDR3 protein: CASSLPGQGGETQYF
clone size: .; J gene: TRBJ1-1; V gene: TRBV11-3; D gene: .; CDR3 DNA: TGTGCCAGCCTAGGGACACCCCGGGACACTGAAGCTTTCTTT; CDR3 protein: CASLGTPRDTEAFF
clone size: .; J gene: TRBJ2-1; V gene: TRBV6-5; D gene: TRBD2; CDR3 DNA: TGTGCCAGCAGGGATAGCGGGGGGGCCCACAATGAGCAGTTCTTC; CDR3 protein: CASRDSGGAHNEQFF
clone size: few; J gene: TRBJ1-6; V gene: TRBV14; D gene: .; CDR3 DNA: TGTGCCAGCAGCCGGGCAGGGGTTGGGTCACCCCTCCACTTT; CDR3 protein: CASSRAGVGSPLHF
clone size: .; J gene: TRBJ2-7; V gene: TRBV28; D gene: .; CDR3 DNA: TGTGCCAGCAGCTCCGTCCAGGATCGGGCTCCCCACGAGCAGTACTTC; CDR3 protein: CASSSVQDRAPHEQYF
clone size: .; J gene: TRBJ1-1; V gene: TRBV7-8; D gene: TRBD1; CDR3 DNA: TGTGCCAGCAGCTTATTGGGACAGGGAGTCACTGAAGCTTTCTTT; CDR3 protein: CASSLLGQGVTEAFF
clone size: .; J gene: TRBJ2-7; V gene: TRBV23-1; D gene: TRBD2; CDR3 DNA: TGCGCCAGCACCCCCTGGACTAGCGGGGGGGAAATCTACGAGCAGTACTTC; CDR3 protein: CASTPWTSGGEIYEQYF
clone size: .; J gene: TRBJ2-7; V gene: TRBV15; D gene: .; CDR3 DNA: TGTGCCACCAGTAAGAAGGGCCACGAGCAGTACTTC; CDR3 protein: CATSKKGHEQYF
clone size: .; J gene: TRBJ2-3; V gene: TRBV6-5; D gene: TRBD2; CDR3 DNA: TGTGCCAGCAAATTCACAGCGGGGGACACAGATACGCAGTATTTT; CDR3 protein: CASKFTAGDTDTQYF
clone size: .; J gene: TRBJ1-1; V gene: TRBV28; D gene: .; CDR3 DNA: TGTGCCAGCAGTCCGCTCACGGACAGACTATGGAACACTGAAGCTTTCTTT; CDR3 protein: CASSPLTDRLWNTEAFF
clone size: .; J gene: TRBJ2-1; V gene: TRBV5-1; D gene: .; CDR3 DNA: TGCGCCAGCAGCTTAAAAAATGAGCAGTTCTTC; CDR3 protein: CASSLKNEQFF
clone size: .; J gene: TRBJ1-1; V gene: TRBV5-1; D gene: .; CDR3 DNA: TGCGCCAGCAGCTTGAGGGTGGGCACTGAAGCTTTCTTT; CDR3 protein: CASSLRVGTEAFF
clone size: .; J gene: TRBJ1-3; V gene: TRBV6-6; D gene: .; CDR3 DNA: TGTGCCAGCAGCCGGACAGAAACTTCTGGAAACACCATATATTTT; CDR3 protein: CASSRTETSGNTIYF
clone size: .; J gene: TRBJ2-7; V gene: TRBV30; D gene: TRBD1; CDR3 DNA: TGTGCCTGGACCGGGGACAGGGGGCTCTACGAGCAGTACTTC; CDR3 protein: CAWTGDRGLYEQYF
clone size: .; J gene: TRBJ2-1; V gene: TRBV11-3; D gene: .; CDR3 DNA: TGTGCCAGCAGCCCAAATAGCAACAATGAGCAGTTCTTC; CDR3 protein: CASSPNSNNEQFF
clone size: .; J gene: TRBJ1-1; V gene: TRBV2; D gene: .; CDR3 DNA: TGTGCCAGCAGTGAACGGGGGCTCGCGGGAGGAAACACTGAAGCTTTCTTT; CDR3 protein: CASSERGLAGGNTEAFF
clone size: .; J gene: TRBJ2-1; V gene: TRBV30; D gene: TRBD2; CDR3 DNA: TGTGCCTTCGGACTAGCGGGAATGGCGCCCAATGAGCAGTTCTTC; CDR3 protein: CAFGLAGMAPNEQFF
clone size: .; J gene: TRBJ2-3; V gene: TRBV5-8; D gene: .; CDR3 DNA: TGTGCCAGCAGCTTGCAGGGTAATACGCAGTATTTT; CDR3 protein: CASSLQGNTQYF
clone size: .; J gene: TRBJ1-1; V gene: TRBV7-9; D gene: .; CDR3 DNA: TGTGCCAGCAGCTTATTTCAGGGTGTAATTTCTGACACTGAAGCTTTCTTT; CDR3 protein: CASSLFQGVISDTEAFF
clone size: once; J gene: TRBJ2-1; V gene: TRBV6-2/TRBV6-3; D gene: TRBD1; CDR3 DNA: TGTGCCAGCAGTTACGTCGCACAGGGGGATGAGCAGTTCTTC; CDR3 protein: CASSYVAQGDEQFF
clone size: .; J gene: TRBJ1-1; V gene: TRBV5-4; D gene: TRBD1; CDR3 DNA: TGTGCCAGCAGCTTGGGGGACAGGGGAACGGTGTGGTGGAACACTGAAGCTTTCTTT; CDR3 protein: CASSLGDRGTVWWNTEAFF